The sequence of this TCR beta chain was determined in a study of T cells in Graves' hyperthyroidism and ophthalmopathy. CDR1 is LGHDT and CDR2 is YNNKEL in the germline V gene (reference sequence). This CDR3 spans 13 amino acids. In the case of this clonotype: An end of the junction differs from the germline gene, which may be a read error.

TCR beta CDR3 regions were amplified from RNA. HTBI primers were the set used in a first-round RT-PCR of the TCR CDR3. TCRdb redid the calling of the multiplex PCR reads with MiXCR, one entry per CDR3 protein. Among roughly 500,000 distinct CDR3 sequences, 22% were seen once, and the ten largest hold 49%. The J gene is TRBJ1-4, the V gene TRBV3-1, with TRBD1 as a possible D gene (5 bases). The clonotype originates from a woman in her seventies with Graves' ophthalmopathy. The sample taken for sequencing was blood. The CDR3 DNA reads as TGTGCCAACAGCTTCGGGGGTGGCGAAAAACTGTTTTTT. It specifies CANSFGGGEKLFF.